This T cell receptor (beta chain) was identified in a study of cytomegalovirus exposure and HLA in healthy donors. Study-level results: It was taken for granted in presence/absence analyses that sequencing depth across donors was roughly uniform. In an earlier analysis, about 90% or about 30%: the productive usage of most TCR beta V segments.

CDR1 is SNHLY and CDR2 is FYNNEI in the germline V gene. This CDR3 spans 14 amino acids. V trimming: 7 bases; J trimming: 1 base; junction bases outside the gene matches: 3. In regard to this clone: Antigen specificity is unknown.

PCR involved 60 Vbeta and 13 Jbeta primers. The method was immunoSEQ multiplex PCR; TCRdb's version includes in-frame clones alone and lacks a portion of them. Of more than 150,000 clones listed, 75% to 85% were seen once; the top ten hold over 1.1%. The chain uses TRBV2 and TRBJ1-2; the match to TRBD1 covers 10 bases. Material: PBMCs. This clonotype originated in a man younger than 35 in good health and CMV-seronegative. CDR3 sequence (DNA): TGTGCCAGCACCCGGGACAGGGGTAACTATGGCTACACCTTC. It codes for CASTRDRGNYGYTF. Combining the CDR3 with reference TRBV2 and TRBJ1-2 gives the whole variable domain EPEVTQTPSHQVTQMGQEVILRCVPISNHLYFYWYRQILGQKVEFLVSFYNNEISEKSEIFDDQFSVERPDGSNFTLKIRSTKLEDSAMYFCASTRDRGNYGYTFGSGTRLTVV.